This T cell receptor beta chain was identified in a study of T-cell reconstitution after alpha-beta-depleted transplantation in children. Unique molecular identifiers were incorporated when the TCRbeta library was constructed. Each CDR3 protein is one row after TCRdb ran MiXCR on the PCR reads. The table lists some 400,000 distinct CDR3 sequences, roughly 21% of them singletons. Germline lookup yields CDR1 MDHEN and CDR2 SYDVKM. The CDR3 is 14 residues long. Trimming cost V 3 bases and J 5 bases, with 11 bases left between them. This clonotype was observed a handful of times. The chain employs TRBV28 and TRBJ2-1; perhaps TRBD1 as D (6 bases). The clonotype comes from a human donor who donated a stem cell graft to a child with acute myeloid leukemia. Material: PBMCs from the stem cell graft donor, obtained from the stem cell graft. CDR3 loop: CASSFLNRDNEQFF. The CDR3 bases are TGTGCCAGCAGTTTTCTTAACAGGGACAATGAGCAGTTCTTC.